A single sample gave rise to the 23 T cell receptor beta chains below, sequenced in a study of blood T cell repertoires in COVID-19 (dated by TCRdb to about 2020). Library preparation employed the immunoSEQ multiplex PCR assay. Sourced from immuneACCESS, this table was stored by TCRdb with only in-frame sequences that have V and J called. A share of the clones is absent; for the studies checked, an unresolved V gene accounts for under half, and the remainder has no known explanation. The sample includes 150,000 or so clones, with 78% observed a single time. The top ten clonotypes cover roughly 1.5% of the sample. Sequencing input: peripheral blood. These receptors came from an elderly man with acute or convalescent COVID-19.

The rearrangement uses TRBV5-1 and TRBJ2-3; D is ambiguous. Germline assignment: CDR1 SGHRS and CDR2 YFSETQ. The length of the CDR3 is 15 residues. V was cut by 1 base and J by 4 bases, with 13 bases left in between. This chain's CDR3 is CASSLWAAPPDTQYF. For the CDR3, the DNA is TGCGCCAGCAGCTTGTGGGCCGCACCGCCAGATACGCAGTATTTT.

This chain links TRBV2 with TRBJ2-1; D may be TRBD1 (6 bases). Germline V CDR1 and CDR2: SNHLY, FYNNEI. This CDR3 is built from 15 residues. V lost 6 bases and J 0 bases, leaving 12 bases between the germline ends. CDR3 DNA: TGTGCCAGCAGCCAAGGGGGTGGCTCCTACAATGAGCAGTTCTTC. This translates into CASSQGGGSYNEQFF.

This chain joins TRBV30 and TRBJ2-5; D might be TRBD2 (5 bases). The CDR3 runs 13 residues. The germline CDR1 and CDR2 sequences are GTSNPN and SVGIG (reference sequence). Trimming took 3 bases from V and 7 from J, leaving 15 bases between them. Written as DNA, the CDR3 is TGTGCCTGGAGCCCGGCGGGCTCGGGGACCCAGTACTTC. Encoded protein: CAWSPAGSGTQYF. Variable domain in full (rest from reference TRBV30 and TRBJ2-5): SQTIHQWPATLVQPVGSPLSLECTVEGTSNPNLYWYRQAAGRGLQLLFYSVGIGQISSEVPQNLSASRPQDRQFILSSKKLLLSDSGFYLCAWSPAGSGTQYFGPGTRLLVL.

The chain joins TRBV19 to TRBJ1-1, with 7 positions matching TRBD1. Trimming removed 3 bases from V and 5 bases from J; junction bases left unmatched: 3. The CDR3 covers 13 residues. Looked up from germline, CDR1 is LNHDA and CDR2 is SQIVND (reference sequence). The CDR3 here is CASSINRGTEAFF. CDR3 bases: TGTGCCAGTAGTATTAACAGGGGAACTGAAGCTTTCTTT.

The chain carries TRBV2 and TRBJ2-1; 9 nucleotides align to TRBD1. From germline, CDR1 is SNHLY and CDR2 FYNNEI. The CDR3 consists of 12 residues. Unmatched junction bases numbered 6, after V lost 10 bases and J lost 8 bases. The CDR3 loop reads CAINTGGHEQFF. The CDR3 region has the DNA TGTGCCATCAACACAGGGGGCCATGAGCAGTTCTTC. The complete variable domain, with remaining parts taken from reference TRBV2 and TRBJ2-1, reads EPEVTQTPSHQVTQMGQEVILRCVPISNHLYFYWYRQILGQKVEFLVSFYNNEISEKSEIFDDQFSVERPDGSNFTLKIRSTKLEDSAMYFCAINTGGHEQFFGPGTRLTVL.

The rearrangement joins TRBV15 to TRBJ1-3; possibly TRBD1 for D (5 bases). Between the trimmed V and J ends, which lost 0 bases and 1 base, there was a span of 10 bases. CDR3 length: 16 residues. Germline CDR1 and CDR2: LNHNV and YYDKDF (reference sequence). This chain's CDR3 is CATSRDISGSGNTIYF. The CDR3 bases are TGTGCCACCAGCAGAGATATATCAGGGTCTGGAAACACCATATATTTT.

The genes are TRBV4-2 and TRBJ2-3; the match to TRBD2 covers 10 bases. Germline trimming cut 1 base from V and 0 bases from J; bases unmatched to any gene: 13. CDR1 and CDR2 (germline): LGHNA, YNFKEQ. The CDR3 covers 20 residues. CDR3 DNA sequence: TGTGCCAGCAGCCAAGGCTCCACTAGCGGGGACACCTCTAGCACAGATACGCAGTATTTT. This translates into CASSQGSTSGDTSSTDTQYF.

V and J are TRBV5-1 and TRBJ1-2; TRBD1 matches 8 bases. V shed 4 bases, J shed 8 bases, and the junction held 10 bases outside the gene matches. The CDR3 sequence is 14 residues long. Germline V lookup: CDR1 SGHRS, CDR2 YFSETQ. The DNA for the CDR3 is TGCGCCAGCAGCGAAGTGACAGGGGTCGGAGGCTACACCTTC. It translates to CASSEVTGVGGYTF.

The CDR3 bases are TGTGCCAGCAGCTTGGCCGTGGGAGCTTGGGATACGCAGTATTTT. It translates to CASSLAVGAWDTQYF. This chain connects TRBV5-6 to TRBJ2-3; TRBD2 is a possible D gene (5 bases). V shed 0 bases and J shed 6 bases, with 14 bases lying between them. This CDR3 contains 15 residues. The germline CDR1 and CDR2 sequences are SGHDT and YYEEEE.

The chain joins TRBV19 to TRBJ1-2, with D perhaps TRBD1 (6 bases). This CDR3 is built from 12 residues. Germline lookup yields CDR1 LNHDA and CDR2 SQIVND (reference sequence). V was cut by 5 bases and J by 8 bases, with 12 bases left in between. The CDR3 DNA reads as TGTGCCAGTAGTGTACAGGGCGGCGGCTACACCTTC. This encodes CASSVQGGGYTF.

The V and J genes are TRBV7-9 and TRBJ2-7; tentatively, D is TRBD1 (6 bases). Germline loops: CDR1 SEHNR, CDR2 FQNEAQ (reference sequence). V gave up 6 bases and J gave up 0 bases, with 9 bases separating them. The CDR3 contains 13 residues. Here the CDR3 DNA reads TGTGCCAGCAGAAGGGGGAACTCCTACGAGCAGTACTTC. Its translation is CASRRGNSYEQYF.

This CDR3 reads CASSPGRRIYEQYV. The CDR3 nucleotides read TGTGCCAGCAGTCCCGGCAGGCGAATCTACGAGCAGTACGTC. The V and J genes are TRBV5-6 and TRBJ2-7, with no clear D. Trimming stripped 5 bases from V and 3 bases from J, with 15 bases between. This CDR3 has 14 amino acids. Germline V lookup: CDR1 SGHDT, CDR2 YYEEEE.

Written as DNA, the CDR3 is TGTGCCAGCATCCGGGGGGCTGACGAGACCCAGTACTTC. This gives the protein CASIRGADETQYF. This chain links TRBV2 with TRBJ2-5; D is possibly TRBD2 (7 bases). The CDR3 consists of 13 residues. The V gene lost 7 bases and the J gene lost 5 bases, with 14 bases spanning the gap. Germline V lookup: CDR1 SNHLY, CDR2 FYNNEI.

The rearrangement links TRBV11-2 to TRBJ2-5, with 8 bases lining up with TRBD2. The CDR3 has 15 amino acids. J gave up 1 base and V 3 bases, and 4 bases lay outside the gene matches. Germline V gives CDR1 SGHAT, CDR2 FQNNGV. DNA of the CDR3: TGTGCCAGCAGCTTCGAGCGGGGGCCCCAAGAGACCCAGTACTTC. As protein: CASSFERGPQETQYF.

The V gene is TRBV15, the J gene TRBJ2-3; 7 bases agree with TRBD2. Germline CDR1 is LNHNV and CDR2 is YYDKDF (reference sequence). With 8 bases clipped from V and 1 base from J, the junction kept 3 bases outside the gene matches. This CDR3 contains 13 residues. The chain's CDR3 is CATRRGGTDTQYF. The CDR3 DNA reads TGTGCCACCCGACGGGGGGGCACAGATACGCAGTATTTT.

V and J are TRBV5-1 and TRBJ2-3; TRBD2 matches 11 bases. CDR3 length equals 15 residues. With V trimmed by 7 bases and J by 4 bases, 8 bases remained unmatched. Germline CDR1 is SGHRS and CDR2 is YFSETQ. For the CDR3, the DNA is TGCGCCAGCGGTATGGGGACTAGCGGAGCAGATACGCAGTATTTT. Residues: CASGMGTSGADTQYF.

V usage is TRBV6-1 and J usage is TRBJ2-3; perhaps TRBD1 as D (6 bases). Germline V gives CDR1 MNHNS, CDR2 SASEGT. Deletions cut 4 bases from V and 0 bases from J, with 14 bases between. CDR3 length equals 16 residues. The CDR3 region has the DNA TGTGCCAGCAGTGTACAGGGCACCTATAGCACAGATACGCAGTATTTT. Protein: CASSVQGTYSTDTQYF.

This clone occurred once. The chain employs TRBV5-1 and TRBJ2-5, with 10 positions matching TRBD2. Germline V CDR1 and CDR2: SGHRS, YFSETQ. This CDR3 is 16 amino acids long. V trimming: 4 bases; J trimming: 1 base; junction bases outside the gene matches: 7. CDR3 protein: CASSPGLAVLQETQYF. Written as DNA, the CDR3 is TGCGCCAGCAGCCCCGGACTAGCGGTTCTCCAAGAGACCCAGTACTTC.

As to this clone: The junction differs from germline at one of its ends, possibly a read error. The chain combines TRBV7-7 with TRBJ2-5; 12 bases agree with TRBD2. Germline V gives CDR1 SSHAT, CDR2 FNYEAQ (reference sequence). The CDR3 runs to 17 residues. CDR3 sequence reads: CASSPSGTSGRQETQYF. The DNA for the CDR3 is TGTGCTAGCAGCCCTTCCGGGACTAGCGGGCGCCAAGAGACCCAGTACTTC.

The V call is TRBV29-1, the J call TRBJ1-2, with a weak D call TRBD1 (6 bases). V was cut by 6 bases and J by 4 bases, with 12 bases left in between. Germline lookup yields CDR1 SQVTM and CDR2 ANQGSEA. This CDR3 has 12 amino acids. For the CDR3, the DNA is TGCAGCGTAATAACAGGGCGCTATGGCTACACCTTC. It translates to CSVITGRYGYTF.

The chain is built from TRBV7-2 and TRBJ2-3, with TRBD1 identical over 7 bases. The germline V gene encodes CDR1 SGHTA and CDR2 FQGNSA. V lost 5 bases and J lost 6; bases outside the gene matches: 14. The CDR3 contains 16 residues. CDR3 DNA: TGTGCCAGCAGCCCGGTAGCAGGGGGATTTGGGGATACGCAGTATTTT. Translating gives CASSPVAGGFGDTQYF.

This clone was counted between two and nine times. The rearrangement uses TRBV15 and TRBJ2-7; D is ambiguous. CDR3 length: 13 amino acids. From germline, CDR1 is LNHNV and CDR2 YYDKDF (reference sequence). V was trimmed by 2 bases and J by 5 bases, leaving 10 bases between them. The CDR3 DNA is TGTGCCACCAGCAGAAGTCAGTCCCACGAGCAGTACTTC. This translates into CATSRSQSHEQYF.

The V call is TRBV7-9, the J call TRBJ1-3; 8 bases align to TRBD1. V shed 6 bases, J shed 0 bases, and the junction held 7 bases outside the gene matches. Germline V gives CDR1 SEHNR, CDR2 FQNEAQ (reference sequence). CDR3 size: 16 residues. The DNA of the CDR3 is TGTGCCAGCAGACGAGACGGACAGGGCTCTGGAAACACCATATATTTT. Its translation: CASRRDGQGSGNTIYF. Using reference TRBV7-9 and TRBJ1-3 for the parts outside the CDR3, the full variable domain is DTGVSQNPRHKITKRGQNVTFRCDPISEHNRLYWYRQTLGQGPEFLTYFQNEAQLEKSRLLSDRFSAERPKGSFSTLEIQRTEQGDSAMYLCASRRDGQGSGNTIYFGEGSWLTVV.